This T cell receptor (beta chain) came from a study of T cell responses to AZD1222 COVID-19 vaccine. Findings and caveats of the study: Mapped onto spike, vaccine-associated CD4 TCRs spanned it and were dominant at 160-218 and 743-854.

Concerning this clone itself: No antigen is known for it.

Sequencing used immunoSEQ multiplex PCR; TCRdb keeps in-frame clones, though not all of them. The sample contains over 150,000 clones, around 85% of which appear only once. The sample was peripheral blood, taken on day 0 of MenACWY control vaccination. The clonotype was recovered from an adult in good health.

The chain's CDR3 is CASSLGQPQHF. CDR3 sequence (DNA): TGTGCCAGCAGTTTAGGGCAGCCCCAGCATTTT. J is TRBJ1-5 and V is TRBV12-3 or TRBV12-4; no definite D call. The CDR3 length is 11 residues. Trimming removed 1 base at V and 7 bases at J, with 2 bases between.